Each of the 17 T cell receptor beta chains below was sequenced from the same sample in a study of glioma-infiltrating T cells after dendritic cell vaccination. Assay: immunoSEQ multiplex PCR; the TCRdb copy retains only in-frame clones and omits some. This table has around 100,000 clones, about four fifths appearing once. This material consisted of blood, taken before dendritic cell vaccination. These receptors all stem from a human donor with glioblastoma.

CDR3 sequence: CASSSGLWGDQPQHF. The CDR3, as DNA: TGTGCCAGCAGCTCTGGACTGTGGGGAGATCAGCCCCAGCATTTT. The V gene is TRBV5-5, the J gene TRBJ1-5, with no clear D. The CDR3 loop spans 15 amino acids. With 3 bases removed from V and 5 bases from J, the gap between germline ends came to 15 bases. CDR1 and CDR2 (germline): SGHKS, YYEKEE (reference sequence).

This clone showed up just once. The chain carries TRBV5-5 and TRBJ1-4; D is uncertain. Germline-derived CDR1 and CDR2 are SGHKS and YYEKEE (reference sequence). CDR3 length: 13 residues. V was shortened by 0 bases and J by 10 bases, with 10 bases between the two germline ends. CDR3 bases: TGTGCCAGCAGCTTGGACCAGGATGGAAAACTGTTTTTT. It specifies CASSLDQDGKLFF. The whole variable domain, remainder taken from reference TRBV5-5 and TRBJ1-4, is DAGVTQSPTHLIKTRGQQVTLRCSPISGHKSVSWYQQVLGQGPQFIFQYYEKEERGRGNFPDRFSARQFPNYSSELNVNALLLGDSALYLCASSLDQDGKLFFGSGTQLSVL.

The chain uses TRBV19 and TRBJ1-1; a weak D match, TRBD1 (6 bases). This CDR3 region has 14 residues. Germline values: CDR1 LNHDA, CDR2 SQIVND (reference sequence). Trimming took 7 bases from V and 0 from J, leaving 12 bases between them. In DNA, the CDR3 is TGTGCCAGTACCCTCGACAGGCTGAACACTGAAGCTTTCTTT. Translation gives CASTLDRLNTEAFF.

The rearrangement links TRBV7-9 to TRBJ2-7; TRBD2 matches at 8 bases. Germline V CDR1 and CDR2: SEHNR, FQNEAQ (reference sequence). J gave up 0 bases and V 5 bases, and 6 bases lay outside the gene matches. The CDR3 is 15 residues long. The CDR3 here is CASSGQAGVSYEQYF. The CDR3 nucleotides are TGTGCCAGCAGCGGGCAAGCGGGGGTCTCCTACGAGCAGTACTTC.

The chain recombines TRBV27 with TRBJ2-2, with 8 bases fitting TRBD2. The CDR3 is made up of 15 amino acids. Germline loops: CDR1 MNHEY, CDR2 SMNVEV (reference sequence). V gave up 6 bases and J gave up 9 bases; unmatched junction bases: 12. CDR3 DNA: TGTGCCAGCAGCCCCCCTAGCGGGTTACTCCGGGAGCTGTTTTTT. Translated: CASSPPSGLLRELFF.

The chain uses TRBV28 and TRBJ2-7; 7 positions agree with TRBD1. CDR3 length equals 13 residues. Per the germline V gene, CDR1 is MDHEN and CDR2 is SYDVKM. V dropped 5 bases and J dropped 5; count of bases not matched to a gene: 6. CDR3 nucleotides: TGTGCCAGCAGTCCAATAGGGACAGACGAGCAGTACTTC. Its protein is CASSPIGTDEQYF.

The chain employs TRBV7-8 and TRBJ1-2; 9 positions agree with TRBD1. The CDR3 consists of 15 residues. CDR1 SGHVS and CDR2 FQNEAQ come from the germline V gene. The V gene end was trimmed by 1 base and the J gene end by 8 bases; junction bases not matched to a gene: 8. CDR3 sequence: CASSLGSGQGGGYTF. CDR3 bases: TGTGCCAGCAGCTTAGGCTCGGGACAGGGTGGGGGCTACACCTTC.

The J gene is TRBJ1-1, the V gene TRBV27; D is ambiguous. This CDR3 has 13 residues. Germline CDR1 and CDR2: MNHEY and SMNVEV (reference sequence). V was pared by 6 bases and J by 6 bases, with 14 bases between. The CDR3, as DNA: TGTGCCAGCAGCCACGACAAGGCCGCTGAAGCTTTCTTT. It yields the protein CASSHDKAAEAFF.

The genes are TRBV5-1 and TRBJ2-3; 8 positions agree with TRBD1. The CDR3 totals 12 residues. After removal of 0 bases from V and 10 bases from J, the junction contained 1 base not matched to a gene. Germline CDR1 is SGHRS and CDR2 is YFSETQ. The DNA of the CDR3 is TGCGCCAGCAGCTTGGGACAGGGGCCGCAGTATTTT. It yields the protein CASSLGQGPQYF.

In DNA form, the CDR3 reads TGTGCCAGCAGCTTGATGGAGTCCTACGAGCAGTACTTC. Protein sequence: CASSLMESYEQYF. This chain connects TRBV7-6 to TRBJ2-7; no definite D call. The germline V gene encodes CDR1 SGHVS and CDR2 FNYEAQ. The CDR3 runs 13 residues. Trimming cost V 3 bases and J 1 base, with 7 bases left between them.

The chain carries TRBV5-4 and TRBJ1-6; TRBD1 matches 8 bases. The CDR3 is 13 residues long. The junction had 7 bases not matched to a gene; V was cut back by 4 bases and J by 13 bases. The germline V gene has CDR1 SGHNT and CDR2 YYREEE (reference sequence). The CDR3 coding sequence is TGTGCCAGCAGCGGGCCGGGACAGGCGCCCCTCCACTTT. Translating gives CASSGPGQAPLHF.

The CDR3 loop reads CASSYSIGGRLFF. The CDR3 DNA is TGTGCCAGCAGTTACTCGATCGGGGGAAGACTGTTTTTT. V gene TRBV6-5 combines with J gene TRBJ1-4; the D gene is possibly TRBD1 (5 bases). Germline V gene data show CDR1 as MNHEY and CDR2 as SVGAGI. Trimming removed 0 bases at V and 13 bases at J, with 12 bases between. This CDR3 is built from 13 residues.

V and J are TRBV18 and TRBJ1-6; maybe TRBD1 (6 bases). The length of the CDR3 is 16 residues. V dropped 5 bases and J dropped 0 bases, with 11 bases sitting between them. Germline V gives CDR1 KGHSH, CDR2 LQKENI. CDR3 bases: TGTGCCAGCTCAAGACAGGCTTACTCCTATAATTCACCCCTCCACTTT. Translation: CASSRQAYSYNSPLHF.

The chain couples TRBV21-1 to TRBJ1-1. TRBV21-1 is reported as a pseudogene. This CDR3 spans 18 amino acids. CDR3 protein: CASSKIRVEGINDTEAFF. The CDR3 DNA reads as TGTGCCAGCAGCAAAATCCGGGTAGAGGGAATCAACGACACTGAAGCTTTCTTT.

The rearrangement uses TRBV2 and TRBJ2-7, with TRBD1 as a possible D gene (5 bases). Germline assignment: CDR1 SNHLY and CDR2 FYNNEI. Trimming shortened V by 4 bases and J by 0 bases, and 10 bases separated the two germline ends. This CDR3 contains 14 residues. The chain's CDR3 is CASSARQGSYEQYF. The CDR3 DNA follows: TGTGCCAGCAGTGCGCGTCAGGGCTCCTACGAGCAGTACTTC.

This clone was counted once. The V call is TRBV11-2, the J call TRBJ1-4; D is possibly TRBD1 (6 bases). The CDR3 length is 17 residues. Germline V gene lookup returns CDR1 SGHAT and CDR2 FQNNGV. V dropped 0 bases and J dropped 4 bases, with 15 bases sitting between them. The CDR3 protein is CASSLDVQGILNEKLFF. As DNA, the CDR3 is TGTGCCAGCAGCTTAGATGTTCAGGGGATCCTTAATGAAAAACTGTTTTTT.

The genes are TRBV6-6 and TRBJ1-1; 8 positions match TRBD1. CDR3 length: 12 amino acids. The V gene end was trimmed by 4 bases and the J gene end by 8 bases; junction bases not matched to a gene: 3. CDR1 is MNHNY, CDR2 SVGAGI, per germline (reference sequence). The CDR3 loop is CASSSWTGEAFF. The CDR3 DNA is TGTGCCAGCAGTTCATGGACAGGGGAAGCTTTCTTT.